These 25 T cell receptor beta chains share one sample of origin, sequenced in a study of T cell responses to AZD1222 COVID-19 vaccine. Here immunoSEQ multiplex PCR was the method, and the copy in TCRdb shows in-frame clones only, minus some. This sample yields over 70,000 clones, of which almost 90% are seen a single time; about 9.3% belongs to the top ten. The material sequenced was peripheral blood, taken on day 0 of MenACWY control vaccination. The receptors were sampled from an adult in good health.

V and J are TRBV6-1 and TRBJ2-5; D remains ambiguous. V lost 2 bases and J lost 3, with 7 bases in between. This CDR3 comprises 13 residues. Germline-derived CDR1 and CDR2 are MNHNS and SASEGT. The CDR3 is CASSEYSEETQYF. The CDR3 DNA reads as TGTGCCAGCAGTGAATACTCCGAAGAGACCCAGTACTTC.

The CDR3 region has the DNA TGTGCCAGCAGCCAACTAGCGGGGGGGTTCAATGAGCAGTTCTTC. Translating gives CASSQLAGGFNEQFF. The gene calls are TRBV3-1 (or the pseudogene TRBV3-2) and TRBJ2-1, with 12 positions matching TRBD2. Germline CDR1 LGHDT, CDR2 YNNKEL (reference sequence). The CDR3 loop spans 15 amino acids. V was pared by 2 bases and J by 6 bases, with 2 bases of the junction left unmatched.

CDR3: CAWSLGPLTYEQYF. CDR3 in DNA: TGTGCCTGGAGTCTGGGGCCTCTTACCTACGAGCAGTACTTC. V gene TRBV30 combines with J gene TRBJ2-7; D possibly corresponds to TRBD1 (5 bases). The CDR3 spans 14 residues. V was cut by 2 bases and J by 2 bases, with 13 bases left in between. Germline V gene sequence: CDR1 GTSNPN, CDR2 SVGIG (reference sequence).

J is TRBJ2-4 and V is TRBV7-9, with 10 nucleotides matching TRBD2. The trim removed 4 bases at V and 0 bases at J, leaving 0 bases unmatched. CDR3 size: 15 residues. CDR1 is SEHNR, CDR2 FQNEAQ, per germline (reference sequence). The CDR3 nucleotides read TGTGCCAGCAGCTCTAGCGGGGGAGCCAAAAACATTCAGTACTTC. The encoded protein is CASSSSGGAKNIQYF.

The chain joins TRBV20-1 to TRBJ2-7; 7 nucleotides line up with TRBD1. Per the germline V gene, CDR1 is DFQATT and CDR2 is SNEGSKA (reference sequence). CDR3 length equals 14 residues. The ends lost 3 bases at V and 0 bases at J; junction bases unmatched: 5. CDR3 coding DNA: TGCAGTGCTAGTCGGGACAGTAGCTCCTACGAGCAGTACTTC. Translating it yields CSASRDSSSYEQYF.

This chain links TRBV4-1 with TRBJ2-1; a possible D gene is TRBD1 (5 bases). This CDR3 contains 13 residues. Germline CDR1 is MGHRA and CDR2 is YSYEKL. V was cut by 4 bases and J by 6 bases, with 10 bases left in between. The CDR3 sequence is CASSRLQANEQFF. The CDR3 DNA reads TGCGCCAGCAGCCGATTACAGGCCAATGAGCAGTTCTTC.

The chain employs TRBV15 and TRBJ1-3; D uncertain. Germline loops: CDR1 LNHNV, CDR2 YYDKDF (reference sequence). Trimming removed 0 bases at V and 1 base at J, with 10 bases between. The CDR3 consists of 16 residues. In DNA form, the CDR3 reads TGTGCCACCAGCAGAGAAAACCAGAGATCTGGAAACACCATATATTTT. Amino acids: CATSRENQRSGNTIYF.

The chain combines TRBV11-2 with TRBJ2-7; 8 nucleotides line up with TRBD1. The CDR3 has 12 amino acids. Germline V gives CDR1 SGHAT, CDR2 FQNNGV. V trimming: 10 bases; J trimming: 3 bases; junction bases outside the gene matches: 5. The chain's CDR3 is CATTGVNYEQYF. The CDR3 DNA follows: TGTGCCACGACAGGGGTTAACTACGAGCAGTACTTC. The full variable domain, with the rest looked up from reference TRBV11-2 and TRBJ2-7, is EAGVAQSPRYKIIEKRQSVAFWCNPISGHATLYWYQQILGQGPKLLIQFQNNGVVDDSQLPKDRFSAERLKGVDSTLKIQPAKLEDSAVYLCATTGVNYEQYFGPGTRLTVT.

The J gene is TRBJ2-2, the V gene TRBV15; perhaps D is TRBD1 or TRBD2 (6 bases each). The CDR3 is made up of 14 amino acids. Germline CDR1 reads LNHNV; CDR2 reads YYDKDF (reference sequence). The V end lost 8 bases, the J end lost 7 bases, and 17 bases lay between the germline ends. The CDR3 nucleotides read TGTGCCACCCGCATGGGGGGCAATAACGGGGAGCTGTTTTTT. Translating gives CATRMGGNNGELFF.

The chain employs TRBV7-2 and TRBJ2-1; TRBD2 aligns across 7 bases. The CDR3 has 16 residues. Germline CDR1 is SGHTA and CDR2 is FQGNSA. J gave up 7 bases and V 4 bases, and 13 bases lay outside the gene matches. CDR3 nucleotide sequence: TGTGCCAGCAGCTCCCCTAGCGGAAACCCTCGGAATGAGCAGTTCTTC. Its protein product is CASSSPSGNPRNEQFF.

This CDR3 reads CASSQGADSPLHF. In DNA, the CDR3 is TGTGCCAGTAGTCAGGGGGCGGATTCACCCCTCCACTTT. The chain is built from TRBV19 and TRBJ1-6; 8 nucleotides match TRBD1. Germline trimming cut 5 bases from V and 8 bases from J; bases unmatched to any gene: 2. Looked up from germline, CDR1 is LNHDA and CDR2 is SQIVND (reference sequence). CDR3 size: 13 residues.

This chain connects TRBV6-5 to TRBJ2-3, with D perhaps assigned TRBD1 or TRBD2 (5 bases each). Germline CDR1 MNHEY, CDR2 SVGAGI. The CDR3 has 14 residues. The ends were cut back, 5 bases at V and 4 bases at J, with 13 bases in the middle. CDR3 in amino acids: CASSPGPSADTQYF. The CDR3 bases are TGTGCCAGCAGTCCGGGACCCTCGGCAGATACGCAGTATTTT.

This sequence joins TRBV7-9 and TRBJ1-2; perhaps TRBD1 as D (5 bases). This CDR3 is 13 amino acids long. Per the germline V gene, CDR1 is SEHNR and CDR2 is FQNEAQ (reference sequence). The V gene lost 1 base and the J gene lost 7 bases, with 10 bases spanning the gap. CDR3 in DNA: TGTGCCAGCAGCTTAGGGGGCCGAGGTGGCTACACCTTC. As protein: CASSLGGRGGYTF.

The gene calls are TRBV19 and TRBJ1-2, with D hard to call. The CDR3 runs 15 residues. Deletions cut 7 bases from V and 2 bases from J, with 17 bases between. Germline CDR1 LNHDA, CDR2 SQIVND (reference sequence). CDR3 region: CASTAPGAENYGYTF. In nucleotides, the CDR3 is TGTGCCAGTACCGCGCCGGGAGCGGAAAACTATGGCTACACCTTC.

The J gene is TRBJ2-1, the V gene TRBV7-2; weak D call: TRBD2 (6 bases). Germline-derived CDR1 and CDR2 are SGHTA and FQGNSA. V was shortened by 1 base and J by 2 bases, with 12 bases between the two germline ends. This CDR3 is 16 amino acids long. CDR3 sequence (DNA): TGTGCCAGCAGCTTAGGGGGCGGGGTGACCTACAATGAGCAGTTCTTC. This codes for CASSLGGGVTYNEQFF.

The rearrangement uses TRBV3-1 (or the pseudogene TRBV3-2) and TRBJ1-1; D gene unclear. The CDR3 length is 15 residues. V was shortened by 0 bases and J by 0 bases, with 8 bases between the two germline ends. Germline CDR1 reads LGHDT; CDR2 reads YNNKEL (reference sequence). The CDR3 here is CASSQEARMNTEAFF. The CDR3 coding sequence is TGTGCCAGCAGCCAAGAAGCCCGGATGAACACTGAAGCTTTCTTT.

This clone was recorded a few times. The genes are TRBV9 and TRBJ1-4; the D gene is possibly TRBD1 (6 bases). V was pared by 5 bases and J by 8 bases, with 22 bases between. CDR3 length equals 16 residues. Germline lookup yields CDR1 SGDLS and CDR2 YYNGEE. The CDR3 coding sequence is TGTGCCAGCAGTGGAGGGGGGGCCCGCGCCCAAGAAAAACTGTTTTTT. It encodes CASSGGGARAQEKLFF. Together with reference TRBV9 and TRBJ1-4, the CDR3 gives the full variable domain: DSGVTQTPKHLITATGQRVTLRCSPRSGDLSVYWYQQSLDQGLQFLIQYYNGEERAKGNILERFSAQQFPDLHSELNLSSLELGDSALYFCASSGGGARAQEKLFFGSGTQLSVL.

The CDR3 DNA sequence: TGCGCCAGCAGCCAAGGGAGGGGGGGGCGCAATGAGCAGTTCTTC. The encoded protein is CASSQGRGGRNEQFF. The rearrangement links TRBV4-1 to TRBJ2-1, with a tentative D call TRBD2 (7 bases). CDR3 length: 15 amino acids. The germline CDR1 and CDR2 sequences are MGHRA and YSYEKL. Trimming left V 1 base short and J 6 bases short, with 13 bases between.

The chain is built from TRBV19 and TRBJ1-2; a possible D gene is TRBD1 (5 bases). Per the germline V gene, CDR1 is LNHDA and CDR2 is SQIVND (reference sequence). CDR3 size: 14 residues. Trimming left V 4 bases short and J 4 bases short, with 13 bases between. CDR3 region: CASSTPTELYGYTF. CDR3 bases: TGTGCCAGTAGTACGCCGACAGAGCTCTATGGCTACACCTTC.

The chain joins TRBV15 to TRBJ2-3, with TRBD2 matching over 8 bases. V lost 10 bases to trimming and J lost 5 bases; unmatched junction nucleotides: 8. In germline, CDR1 is LNHNV, CDR2 YYDKDF (reference sequence). The CDR3 consists of 13 residues. For the CDR3, the DNA is TGTGCCATAGCGATCGGGGGGGAAGATACGCAGTATTTT. This codes for CAIAIGGEDTQYF. The complete variable domain, with remaining parts taken from reference TRBV15 and TRBJ2-3, reads DAMVIQNPRYQVTQFGKPVTLSCSQTLNHNVMYWYQQKSSQAPKLLFHYYDKDFNNEADTPDNFQSRRPNTSFCFLDIRSPGLGDTAMYLCAIAIGGEDTQYFGPGTRLTVL.

The rearrangement links TRBV2 to TRBJ2-1; D is unresolved. Germline-derived CDR1 and CDR2 are SNHLY and FYNNEI. Between the trimmed V and J ends, which lost 5 bases and 7 bases, there was a span of 3 bases. The CDR3 is made up of 10 amino acids. The CDR3 DNA reads TGTGCCAGCAGTTTAAATGAGCAGTTCTTC. Encoded protein: CASSLNEQFF.

This chain joins TRBV7-2 and TRBJ1-2, with TRBD1 matching over 8 bases. CDR3 length equals 13 residues. The V gene's germline CDR1 is SGHTA and CDR2 FQGNSA. Trimming at V came to 3 bases and at J to 7 bases, leaving 4 bases not matched to a gene. CDR3 DNA: TGTGCCAGCAGCTTGGACAGGGAAAGTGGCTACACCTTC. Translating gives CASSLDRESGYTF.

The chain uses TRBV7-2 and TRBJ2-5; D remains unclear. V was shortened by 2 bases and J by 5 bases, with 9 bases between the two germline ends. The CDR3 extends over 13 amino acids. Germline CDR1 SGHTA, CDR2 FQGNSA. The CDR3 nucleotides read TGTGCCAGCAGCTTAATGGTGCGTGAGACCCAGTACTTC. Translated, it gives CASSLMVRETQYF.

The chain joins TRBV7-2 to TRBJ1-1, with D perhaps matching TRBD1 (6 bases). The germline CDR1 and CDR2 sequences are SGHTA and FQGNSA. V was clipped by 1 base and J by 1 base, with 10 bases between them. The CDR3 totals 15 residues. The CDR3 DNA sequence: TGTGCCAGCAGCTTAGTGGGGACAACGAACACTGAAGCTTTCTTT. Translating it yields CASSLVGTTNTEAFF.

The chain recombines TRBV11-3 with TRBJ2-2; D is unresolved. CDR3 length: 13 amino acids. Trimming cost V 1 base and J 7 bases, with 7 bases left between them. CDR1 SGHNT and CDR2 YENEEA come from the germline V gene. In DNA, the CDR3 is TGTGCCAGCAGCTTAGGTGCGATCGGGGAGCTGTTTTTT. Translating it yields CASSLGAIGELFF.